Below are 15 T cell receptor beta chains sequenced from a single sample in a study of shared clonotypes between healthy human individuals. The data were produced by immunoSEQ multiplex PCR, yet TCRdb's version contains in-frame clones alone and is incomplete. The sample contains about 2.1 million clones, over 85% of which appear only once. CD45RO-negative CD8 cells positively selected for CCR7 made up the naive population, which excluded terminally differentiated effector memory CD45RA+ cells. Sequencing used naive CD8+ T cells from PBMCs. These receptor sequences come from a man younger than 35 in good health. Some clones in this sample may be carry-over from other donors' samples.

The gene calls are TRBV28 and TRBJ1-1; D gene uncertain. This CDR3 is 14 amino acids long. Trimming shortened V by 2 bases and J by 2 bases, and 9 bases separated the two germline ends. Germline CDR1 reads MDHEN; CDR2 reads SYDVKM. CDR3 DNA sequence: TGTGCCAGCAGTTTAGCTTGGGGAAACACTGAAGCTTTCTTT. Amino acids: CASSLAWGNTEAFF.

The genes are TRBV27 and TRBJ2-7; no definite D call. This CDR3 contains 13 residues. V was cut by 6 bases and J by 0 bases, with 9 bases left in between. Germline V CDR1 and CDR2: MNHEY, SMNVEV (reference sequence). The CDR3 sequence: CASRPLSSYEQYF. The CDR3 region has the DNA TGTGCCAGCAGACCATTAAGCTCCTACGAGCAGTACTTC.

The V call is TRBV7-9, the J call TRBJ1-1, with no clear D. Germline V gene sequence: CDR1 SEHNR, CDR2 FQNEAQ (reference sequence). The V gene lost 0 bases and the J gene lost 0 bases, with 11 bases spanning the gap. There are 16 residues in the CDR3. The CDR3 loop reads CASSLAAVNMNTEAFF. The CDR3 coding sequence is TGTGCCAGCAGCTTAGCGGCAGTAAACATGAACACTGAAGCTTTCTTT.

The rearrangement links TRBV9 to TRBJ2-2, with D tentatively TRBD1 (6 bases). The germline V gene encodes CDR1 SGDLS and CDR2 YYNGEE. CDR3 length: 15 residues. V was cut by 4 bases and J by 0 bases, with 10 bases left in between. The CDR3 region has the DNA TGTGCCAGCAGCCCCCCAGGGGCGAACACCGGGGAGCTGTTTTTT. It codes for CASSPPGANTGELFF.

The V call is TRBV27, the J call TRBJ2-7; 11 nucleotides align to TRBD1. This CDR3 region has 15 residues. Per germline, CDR1 MNHEY and CDR2 SMNVEV (reference sequence). The V gene end was trimmed by 5 bases and the J gene end by 5 bases; junction bases not matched to a gene: 8. Here the CDR3 DNA reads TGTGCCAGCAGTACCCGACGGACAGGGGGCGACGAGCAGTACTTC. It translates to CASSTRRTGGDEQYF.

V usage is TRBV6-5 and J usage is TRBJ2-7; 7 bases match TRBD1. This CDR3 is 15 amino acids long. The germline gives CDR1 MNHEY, CDR2 SVGAGI. The trim removed 5 bases at V and 0 bases at J, leaving 7 bases unmatched. The CDR3 DNA sequence: TGTGCCAGCAGTACCCACTACAGGGGCTCCTACGAGCAGTACTTC. Translating gives CASSTHYRGSYEQYF.

The rearrangement joins TRBV19 to TRBJ2-7, with 11 bases that match TRBD2. The CDR3 covers 15 residues. The germline CDR1 and CDR2 sequences are LNHDA and SQIVND (reference sequence). Trimming took 5 bases from V and 4 from J; bases not matched to a gene: 7. The DNA for the CDR3 is TGTGCCAGTAGTTCACCGGGACTAGCGGAGTACGAGCAGTACTTC. Residues: CASSSPGLAEYEQYF.

V is TRBV6-5 and J is TRBJ2-3, with 7 bases lining up with TRBD1. The CDR3 totals 16 residues. The trim removed 4 bases at V and 2 bases at J, leaving 9 bases unmatched. Germline V gene sequence: CDR1 MNHEY, CDR2 SVGAGI. The CDR3 DNA follows: TGTGCCAGCAGTTTCGACCCGACAGGGATCACAGATACGCAGTATTTT. This codes for CASSFDPTGITDTQYF.

The V call is TRBV2, the J call TRBJ2-3; TRBD1 aligns across 7 bases. V gave up 4 bases and J gave up 0 bases; unmatched junction bases: 4. The germline gives CDR1 SNHLY, CDR2 FYNNEI. The CDR3 has 15 residues. CDR3 sequence (DNA): TGTGCCAGCAGTGGTGGGACAGCCAGCACAGATACGCAGTATTTT. It is translated as CASSGGTASTDTQYF.

A note on this clone: This specimen includes other DNA sequences encoding the same CDR3. V is TRBV4-3 and J is TRBJ1-1, with no clear D. The germline CDR1 and CDR2 sequences are LGHNA and YSLEER. This CDR3 has 13 amino acids. Trimming stripped 3 bases from V and 5 bases from J, with 10 bases between. The CDR3 loop is CASSQDLDTEAFF. The CDR3 DNA reads TGCGCCAGCAGCCAGGATTTGGATACTGAAGCTTTCTTT.

The V call is TRBV11-2, the J call TRBJ2-2, with 8 nucleotides matching TRBD2. The germline V gene has CDR1 SGHAT and CDR2 FQNNGV. This CDR3 spans 16 amino acids. Losses at the gene ends were 1 base for V and 1 base for J; bases not matched to a gene: 2. Written as DNA, the CDR3 is TGTGCCAGCAGCTTAGTAACTAGCGGGAACACCGGGGAGCTGTTTTTT. Translating it yields CASSLVTSGNTGELFF. The full variable domain, completed using reference TRBV11-2 and TRBJ2-2, is EAGVAQSPRYKIIEKRQSVAFWCNPISGHATLYWYQQILGQGPKLLIQFQNNGVVDDSQLPKDRFSAERLKGVDSTLKIQPAKLEDSAVYLCASSLVTSGNTGELFFGEGSRLTVL.

This sequence joins TRBV5-1 and TRBJ2-5, with 9 bases lining up with TRBD1. The CDR3 runs 18 residues. Germline V gene data show CDR1 as SGHRS and CDR2 as YFSETQ. V was clipped by 4 bases and J by 5 bases; unmatched bases: 18. The CDR3, as DNA: TGCGCCAGCAGCCCGGTTCCGGGACAGGGTTTAAAGTGGGAGACCCAGTACTTC. Translating gives CASSPVPGQGLKWETQYF.

This clone was seen just once. This chain connects TRBV2 to TRBJ1-4; TRBD1 is a possible D gene (5 bases). This CDR3 region has 16 residues. Germline loops: CDR1 SNHLY, CDR2 FYNNEI. V dropped 2 bases and J dropped 0 bases, with 10 bases sitting between them. As DNA, the CDR3 is TGTGCCAGCAGTGAACGGGGGGAAGCAACTAATGAAAAACTGTTTTTT. Amino acids: CASSERGEATNEKLFF.

J is TRBJ2-2 and V is TRBV6-6; 7 bases agree with TRBD2. The CDR3 length is 14 residues. With 3 bases clipped from V and 6 bases from J, the junction kept 4 bases outside the gene matches. Per germline, CDR1 MNHNY and CDR2 SVGAGI (reference sequence). The CDR3 coding sequence is TGTGCCAGCAGTTATGGGCGGGAGCCCGGGGAGCTGTTTTTT. Its protein product is CASSYGREPGELFF.

The chain combines TRBV4-1 with TRBJ1-2; 10 nucleotides line up with TRBD1. V dropped 8 bases and J dropped 7; count of bases not matched to a gene: 13. Germline V CDR1 and CDR2: MGHRA, YSYEKL. The CDR3 extends over 15 amino acids. The CDR3 DNA is TGCGCCAGCCATGGCCCTACCGGACAGGGGGGTGGCTACACCTTC. It is translated as CASHGPTGQGGGYTF.